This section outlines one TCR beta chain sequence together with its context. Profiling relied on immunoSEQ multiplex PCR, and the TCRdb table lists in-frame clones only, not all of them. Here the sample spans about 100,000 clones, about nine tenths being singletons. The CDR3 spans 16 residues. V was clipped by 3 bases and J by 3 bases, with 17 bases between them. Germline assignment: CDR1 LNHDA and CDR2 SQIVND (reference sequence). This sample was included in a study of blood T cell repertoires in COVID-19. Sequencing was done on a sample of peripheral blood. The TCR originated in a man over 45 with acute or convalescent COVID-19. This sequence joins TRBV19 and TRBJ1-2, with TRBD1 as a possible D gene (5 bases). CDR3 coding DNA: TGTGCCAGTAGTATGCCAGGGTGGTTTAGTGACTATGGCTACACCTTC. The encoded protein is CASSMPGWFSDYGYTF.